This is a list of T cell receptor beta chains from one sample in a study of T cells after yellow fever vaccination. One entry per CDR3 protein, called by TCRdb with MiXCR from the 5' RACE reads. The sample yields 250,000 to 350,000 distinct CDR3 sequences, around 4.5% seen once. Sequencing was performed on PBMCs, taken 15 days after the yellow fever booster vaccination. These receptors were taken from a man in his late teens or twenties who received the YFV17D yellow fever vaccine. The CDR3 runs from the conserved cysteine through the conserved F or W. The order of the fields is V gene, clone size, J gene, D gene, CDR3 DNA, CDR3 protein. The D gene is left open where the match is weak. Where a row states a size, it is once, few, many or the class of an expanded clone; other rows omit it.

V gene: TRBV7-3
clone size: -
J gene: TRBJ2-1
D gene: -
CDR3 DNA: TGTGCCAGCAGCTCCCGGGACCCTGCAAGTGAGCAGTTCTTC
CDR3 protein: CASSSRDPASEQFF

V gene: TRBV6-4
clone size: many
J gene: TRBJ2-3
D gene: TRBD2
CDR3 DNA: TGTGCCAGCAGTGACCTAGCGGGGGGTAGCACAGATACGCAGTATTTT
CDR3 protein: CASSDLAGGSTDTQYF

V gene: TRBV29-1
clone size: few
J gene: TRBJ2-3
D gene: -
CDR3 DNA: TGCACCTATCGCGAGGGACTTCGAGGGGCGCAGTATTTT
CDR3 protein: CTYREGLRGAQYF

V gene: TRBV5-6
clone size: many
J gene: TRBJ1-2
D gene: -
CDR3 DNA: TGTGCCAGCAGCTTGGTGGACGGGGGGCCCTATGGCTACACCTTC
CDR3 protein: CASSLVDGGPYGYTF

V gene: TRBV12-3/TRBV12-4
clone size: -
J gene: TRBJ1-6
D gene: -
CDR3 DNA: TGTGCCAGCAGTAACCGGGACACCAATTCACCCCTCCACTTT
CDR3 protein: CASSNRDTNSPLHF

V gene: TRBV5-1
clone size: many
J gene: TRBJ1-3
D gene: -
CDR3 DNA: TGCGCCAGCAGCTTCGGCCAAGCCTCTGGAAACACCATATATTTT
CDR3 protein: CASSFGQASGNTIYF

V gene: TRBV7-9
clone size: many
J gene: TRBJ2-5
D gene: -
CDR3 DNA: TGTGCCCTCCTATCGGACTCCAGCACGGAGACCCAGTACTTC
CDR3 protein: CALLSDSSTETQYF

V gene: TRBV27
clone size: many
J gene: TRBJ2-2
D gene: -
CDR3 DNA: TGTGCCAGCGGCTTAGGGGTGGCCACCGGGGAGCTGTTTTTT
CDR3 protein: CASGLGVATGELFF

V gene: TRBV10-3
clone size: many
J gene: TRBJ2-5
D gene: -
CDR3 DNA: TGTGCCATCAGTGAAATGACCAGGGCGGGAGAGACCCAGTACTTC
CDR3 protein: CAISEMTRAGETQYF

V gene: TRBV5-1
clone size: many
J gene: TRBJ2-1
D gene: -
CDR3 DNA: TGCGCCAGCAGATGGGACCCCAACAATGAGCAGTTCTTC
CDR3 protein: CASRWDPNNEQFF

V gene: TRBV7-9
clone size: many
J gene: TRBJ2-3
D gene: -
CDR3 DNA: TGTGCCAGCAGGCGGACGGTTGATACGCAGTATTTT
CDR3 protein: CASRRTVDTQYF

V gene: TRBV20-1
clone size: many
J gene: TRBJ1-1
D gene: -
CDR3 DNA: TGCAGTGCTGAAGAGGGGACTGAAGCTTTCTTT
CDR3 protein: CSAEEGTEAFF

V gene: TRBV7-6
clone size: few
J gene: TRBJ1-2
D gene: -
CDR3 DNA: TGTGCCAGCAGCTTGATGGCAGCCGCCCCCCGTAACCCCTATGGCTACACCTTC
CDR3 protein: CASSLMAAAPRNPYGYTF

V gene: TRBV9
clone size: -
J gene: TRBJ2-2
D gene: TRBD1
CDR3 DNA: TGTGCCAGCAGCGTAGTTGGACAGGGCGGCGGGGAGCTGTTTTTT
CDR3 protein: CASSVVGQGGGELFF

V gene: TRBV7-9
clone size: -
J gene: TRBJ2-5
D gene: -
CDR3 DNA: TGTGCCAGCAGTTCCACAGGGGGGGCTCGGCAAGAGACCCAGTACTTC
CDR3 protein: CASSSTGGARQETQYF

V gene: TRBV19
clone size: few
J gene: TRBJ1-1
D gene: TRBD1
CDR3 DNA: TGTGCCAGTAGGAACAACCCCGGGACAGGGACAATGAACACTGAAGCTTTCTTT
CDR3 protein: CASRNNPGTGTMNTEAFF

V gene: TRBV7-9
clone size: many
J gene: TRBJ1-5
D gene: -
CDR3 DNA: TGTGCCAGCAGCTCAGACAGGTCGAATCAGCCCCAGCATTTT
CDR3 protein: CASSSDRSNQPQHF

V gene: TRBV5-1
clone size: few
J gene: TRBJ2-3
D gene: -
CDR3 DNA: TGCGCCAGCAGCTTGGTGGGAGCGGTGATGGATACGCAGTATTTT
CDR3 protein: CASSLVGAVMDTQYF

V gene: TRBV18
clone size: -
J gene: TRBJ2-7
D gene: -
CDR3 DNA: TGTGCCAGCTCACCGGGGACTCTCTCCTACGAGCAGTACTTC
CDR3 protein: CASSPGTLSYEQYF

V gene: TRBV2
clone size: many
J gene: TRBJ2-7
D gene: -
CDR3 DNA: TGTGCCAGCACCTTCGGGCAGGGGACGAGCTCCTACGAGCAGTACTTC
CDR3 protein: CASTFGQGTSSYEQYF

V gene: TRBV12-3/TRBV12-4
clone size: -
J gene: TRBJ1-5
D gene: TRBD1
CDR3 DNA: TGTGCCACAGGACAGGGCAATCAGCCCCAGCATTTT
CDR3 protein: CATGQGNQPQHF

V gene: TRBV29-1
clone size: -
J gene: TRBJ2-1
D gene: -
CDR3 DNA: TGCGTGGTGGGGCGGATAGGCAATGAGCAGTTCTTC
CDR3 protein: CVVGRIGNEQFF

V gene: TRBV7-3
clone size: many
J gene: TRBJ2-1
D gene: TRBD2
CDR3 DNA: TGTGCCAGCTCTGTCCTAGCGGGGTACAATGAGCAGTTCTTC
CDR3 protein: CASSVLAGYNEQFF

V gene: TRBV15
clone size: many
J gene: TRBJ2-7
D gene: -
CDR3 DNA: TGTGCCACCAGCAGGGGTAGAGATACCTACGAGCAGTACTTC
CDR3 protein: CATSRGRDTYEQYF

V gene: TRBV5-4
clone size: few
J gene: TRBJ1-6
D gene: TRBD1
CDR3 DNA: TGTGCCAGCAGCTGGGACAGGGGTAATTCACCCCTCCACTTT
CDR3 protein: CASSWDRGNSPLHF

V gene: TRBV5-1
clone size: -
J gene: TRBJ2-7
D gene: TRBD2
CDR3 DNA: TGCGCCAGCAGCCCTGGACTAGCGGGAGGACCCTACGAGCAGTACTTC
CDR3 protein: CASSPGLAGGPYEQYF

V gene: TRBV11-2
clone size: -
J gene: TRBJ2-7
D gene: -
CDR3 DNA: TGTGCCAGCAGCCCCGCGACAGCTTCCTACGAGCAGTACTTC
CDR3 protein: CASSPATASYEQYF

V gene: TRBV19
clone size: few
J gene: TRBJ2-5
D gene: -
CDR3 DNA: TGTGCCAGTAGCCTAAACGGGGGGCCAGAGACCCAGTACTTC
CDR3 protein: CASSLNGGPETQYF

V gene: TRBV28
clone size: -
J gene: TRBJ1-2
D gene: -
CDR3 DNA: TGTGCCAGCAGTTCCAGGACGGCCGATGGCTACACCTTC
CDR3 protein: CASSSRTADGYTF

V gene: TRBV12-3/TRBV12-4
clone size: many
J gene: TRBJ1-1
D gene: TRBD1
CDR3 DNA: TGTGCCAGCAGACACAGGGGAGTCCCCCCTGAAGCTTTCTTT
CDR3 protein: CASRHRGVPPEAFF

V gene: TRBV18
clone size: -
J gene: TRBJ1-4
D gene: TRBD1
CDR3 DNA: TGTGCCAGCTCACCACCTAACCCGGACAGGGTAGGGGGTGAAAAACTGTTTTTT
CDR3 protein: CASSPPNPDRVGGEKLFF

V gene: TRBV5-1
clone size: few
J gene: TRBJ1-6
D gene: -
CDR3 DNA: TGCGCCAGCAGCTGGTCGACAAGGGGGGATTCACCCCTCCACTTT
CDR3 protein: CASSWSTRGDSPLHF

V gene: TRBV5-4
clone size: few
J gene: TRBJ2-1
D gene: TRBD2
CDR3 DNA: TGTGCCAGCAGATTTAGCGGGGGGGCTACGGATGAGCAGTTCTTC
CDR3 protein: CASRFSGGATDEQFF

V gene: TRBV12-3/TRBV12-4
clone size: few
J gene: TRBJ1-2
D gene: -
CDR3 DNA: TGTGCCAGCAGTTTGGGGACGCCTATCAGCTATGGCTACACCTTC
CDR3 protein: CASSLGTPISYGYTF

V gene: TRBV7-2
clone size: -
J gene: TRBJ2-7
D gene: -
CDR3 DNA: TGTGCCAGCAGCCCCTCCAGACAGGTTTCCTACGAGCAGTACTTC
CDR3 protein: CASSPSRQVSYEQYF

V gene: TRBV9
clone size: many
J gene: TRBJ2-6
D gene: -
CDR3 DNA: TGTGCCAGCAGCGTAGAGGAGGGGCTTGGGGCCAACGTCCTGACTTTC
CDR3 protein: CASSVEEGLGANVLTF

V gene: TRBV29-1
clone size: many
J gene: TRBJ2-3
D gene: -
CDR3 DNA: TGCAGCGCCTCGGACACAGATACGCAGTATTTT
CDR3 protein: CSASDTDTQYF